The T cell receptor (beta chain) under discussion was sequenced for a study of identical twins. This clonotype was detected many times. A single record per CDR3 protein comes from TCRdb applying MiXCR to the 5' RACE reads. The sample consists of hundreds of thousands of distinct CDR3 sequences, around 8.6% of them appearing once. V shed 5 bases and J 6 bases; nucleotides not matched to a gene: 9. The CDR3 sequence is 15 residues long. Germline V CDR1 and CDR2: SEHNR, FQNEAQ (reference sequence). Another study also made use of these data, one on yellow fever vaccine responses in identical twins.

V usage is TRBV7-9 and J usage is TRBJ2-7, with TRBD1 matching 11 bases. Sequences were obtained from PBMCs. The source is a woman aged 18 to 35 in good health. The CDR3 nucleotides read TGTGCCAGCAGCGACCTTGGACAGGGGGCGAGCGAGCAGTACTTC. Protein sequence: CASSDLGQGASEQYF.